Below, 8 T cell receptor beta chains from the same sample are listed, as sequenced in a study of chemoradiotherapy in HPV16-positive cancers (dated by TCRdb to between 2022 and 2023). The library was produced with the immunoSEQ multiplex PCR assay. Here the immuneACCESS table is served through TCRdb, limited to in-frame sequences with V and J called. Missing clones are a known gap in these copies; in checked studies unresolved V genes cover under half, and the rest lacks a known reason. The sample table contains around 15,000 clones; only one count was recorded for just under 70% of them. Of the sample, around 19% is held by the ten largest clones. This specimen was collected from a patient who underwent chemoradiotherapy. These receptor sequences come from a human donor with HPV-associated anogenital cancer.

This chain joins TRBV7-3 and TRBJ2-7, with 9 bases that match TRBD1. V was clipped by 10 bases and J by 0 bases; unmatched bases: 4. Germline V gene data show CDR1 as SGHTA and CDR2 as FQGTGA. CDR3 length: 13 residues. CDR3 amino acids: CANRGQTSYEQYF. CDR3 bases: TGTGCCAACAGGGGGCAGACCTCCTACGAGCAGTACTTC.

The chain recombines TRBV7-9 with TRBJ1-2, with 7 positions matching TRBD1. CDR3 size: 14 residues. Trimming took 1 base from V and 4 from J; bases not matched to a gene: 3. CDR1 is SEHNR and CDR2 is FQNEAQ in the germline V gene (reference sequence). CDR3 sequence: CASSLEQGTYGYTF. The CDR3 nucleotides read TGTGCCAGCAGCTTAGAACAGGGGACCTATGGCTACACCTTC.

CDR3 sequence (DNA): TGTGCCAGCAGTCCAATAGGACAGGACTACGAGCAGTACTTC. It translates to CASSPIGQDYEQYF. The J gene is TRBJ2-7, the V gene TRBV6-6, with TRBD1 identical over 7 bases. Germline V gene data show CDR1 as MNHNY and CDR2 as SVGAGI (reference sequence). The V and J ends lost 5 bases and 3 bases, in that order; junction bases with no gene match: 7. The CDR3 is 14 residues long.

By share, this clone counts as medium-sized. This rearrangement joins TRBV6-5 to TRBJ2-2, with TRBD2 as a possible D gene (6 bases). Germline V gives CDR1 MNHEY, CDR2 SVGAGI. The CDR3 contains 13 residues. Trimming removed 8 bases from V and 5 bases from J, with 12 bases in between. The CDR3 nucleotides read TGTGCCAGCTCTTCGGGAGAAACCGGGGAGCTGTTTTTT. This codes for CASSSGETGELFF.

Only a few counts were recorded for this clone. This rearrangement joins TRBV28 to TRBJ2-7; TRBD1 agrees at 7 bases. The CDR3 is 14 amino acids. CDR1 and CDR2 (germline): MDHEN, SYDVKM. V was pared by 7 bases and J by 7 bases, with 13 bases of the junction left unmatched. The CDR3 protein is CASKPGQSLREQYF. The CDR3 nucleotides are TGTGCCAGCAAACCGGGACAGAGTTTACGAGAGCAGTACTTC.

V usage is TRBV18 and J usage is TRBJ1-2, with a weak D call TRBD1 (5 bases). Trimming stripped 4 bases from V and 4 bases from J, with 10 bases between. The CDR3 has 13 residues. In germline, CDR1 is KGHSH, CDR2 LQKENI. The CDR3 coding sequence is TGTGCCAGCTCACAGGGGCTGGGCTATGGCTACACCTTC. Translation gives CASSQGLGYGYTF.

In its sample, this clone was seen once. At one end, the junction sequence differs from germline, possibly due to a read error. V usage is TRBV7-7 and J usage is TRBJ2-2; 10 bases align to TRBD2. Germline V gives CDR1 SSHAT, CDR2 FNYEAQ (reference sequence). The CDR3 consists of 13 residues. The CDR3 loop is CASSRTSGGELFF. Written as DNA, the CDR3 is TGTGCTAGCAGCCGGACTAGCGGCGGGGAGCTGTTTTTT.

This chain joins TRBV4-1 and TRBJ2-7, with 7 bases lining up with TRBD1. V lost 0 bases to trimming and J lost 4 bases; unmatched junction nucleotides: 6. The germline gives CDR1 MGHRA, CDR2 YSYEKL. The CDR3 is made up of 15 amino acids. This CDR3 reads CASSQDHVRGYEQYF. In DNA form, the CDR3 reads TGCGCCAGCAGCCAAGATCATGTCAGGGGGTACGAGCAGTACTTC.